The sample holds a few counts of the clone carrying this T cell receptor (beta chain). Its antigen is unidentified. TCRdb fed the reads into MiXCR, producing one record per CDR3 protein. This sample has around 300,000 distinct CDR3 sequences, with about 20% found just once. This specimen belongs to a study of T cell repertoires in cytomegalovirus infection. About the research overall: Shared public TCR beta signatures pointed to both CMV infection and a matching HLA type.

Looked up from germline, CDR1 is MGHRA and CDR2 is YSYEKL. This CDR3 comprises 15 residues. Trimming shortened V by 0 bases and J by 4 bases, and 13 bases separated the two germline ends. This TCR derives from a human donor in good health (CMV status not recorded). Some clones in this sample may be carry-over from other donors' samples. Sequencing was performed on cultured PBMCs, taken from culture after CMV antigen stimulation. The chain joins TRBV4-1 to TRBJ2-7; possible D gene TRBD2, 5 bases. The CDR3, as DNA: TGCGCCAGCAGCCAAGATTGGCTAGCCGGTTACGAGCAGTACGTC. It codes for CASSQDWLAGYEQYV.